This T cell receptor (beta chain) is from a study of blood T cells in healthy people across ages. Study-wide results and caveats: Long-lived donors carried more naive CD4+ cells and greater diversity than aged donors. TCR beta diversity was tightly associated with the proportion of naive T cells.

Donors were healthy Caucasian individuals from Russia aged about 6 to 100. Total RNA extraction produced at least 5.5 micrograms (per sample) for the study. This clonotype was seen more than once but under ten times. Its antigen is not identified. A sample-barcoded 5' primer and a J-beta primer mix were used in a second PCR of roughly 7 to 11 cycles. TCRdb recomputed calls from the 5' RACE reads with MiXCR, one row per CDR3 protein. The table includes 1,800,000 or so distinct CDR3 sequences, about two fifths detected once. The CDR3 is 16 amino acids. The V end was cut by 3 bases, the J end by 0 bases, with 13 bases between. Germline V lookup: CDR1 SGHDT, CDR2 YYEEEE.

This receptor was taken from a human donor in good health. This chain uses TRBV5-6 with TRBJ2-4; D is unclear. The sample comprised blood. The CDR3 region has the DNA TGTGCCAGCAGCTCGCCAGGATCGTTAGCCAAAAACATTCAGTACTTC. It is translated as CASSSPGSLAKNIQYF.